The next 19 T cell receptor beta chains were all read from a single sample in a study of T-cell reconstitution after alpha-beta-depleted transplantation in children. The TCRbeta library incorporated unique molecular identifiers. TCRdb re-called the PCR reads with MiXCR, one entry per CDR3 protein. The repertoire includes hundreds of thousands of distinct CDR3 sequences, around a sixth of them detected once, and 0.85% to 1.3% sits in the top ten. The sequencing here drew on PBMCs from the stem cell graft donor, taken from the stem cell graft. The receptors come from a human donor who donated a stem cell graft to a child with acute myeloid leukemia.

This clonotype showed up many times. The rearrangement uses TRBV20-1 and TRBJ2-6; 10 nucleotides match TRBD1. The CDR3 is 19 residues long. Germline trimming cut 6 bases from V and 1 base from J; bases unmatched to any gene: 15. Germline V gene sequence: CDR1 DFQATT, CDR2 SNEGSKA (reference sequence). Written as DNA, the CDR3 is TGCAGTGCCTTACGTATGACAGGGGGCGATCTTTCTGGGGCCAACGTCCTGACTTTC. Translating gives CSALRMTGGDLSGANVLTF.

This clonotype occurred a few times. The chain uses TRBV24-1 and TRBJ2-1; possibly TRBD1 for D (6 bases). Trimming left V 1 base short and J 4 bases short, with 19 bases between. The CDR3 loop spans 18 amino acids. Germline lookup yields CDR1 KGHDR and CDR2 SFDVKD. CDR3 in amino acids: CATSDFSGAHQTYNEQFF. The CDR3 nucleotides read TGTGCCACCAGTGATTTCTCAGGGGCCCACCAAACATACAATGAGCAGTTCTTC.

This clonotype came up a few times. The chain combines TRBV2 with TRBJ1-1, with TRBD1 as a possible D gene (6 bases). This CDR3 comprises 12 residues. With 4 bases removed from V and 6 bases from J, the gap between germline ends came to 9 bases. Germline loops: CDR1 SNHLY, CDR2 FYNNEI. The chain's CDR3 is CASSGRGAEAFF. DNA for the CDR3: TGTGCCAGCAGTGGGAGGGGGGCTGAAGCTTTCTTT.

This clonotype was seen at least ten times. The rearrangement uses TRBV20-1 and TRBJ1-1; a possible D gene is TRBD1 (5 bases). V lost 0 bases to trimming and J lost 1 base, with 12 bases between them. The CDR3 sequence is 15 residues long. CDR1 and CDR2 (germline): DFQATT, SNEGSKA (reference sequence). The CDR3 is CSARDRDRPNTEAFF. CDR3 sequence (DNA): TGCAGTGCTAGAGATCGAGACAGACCGAACACTGAAGCTTTCTTT.

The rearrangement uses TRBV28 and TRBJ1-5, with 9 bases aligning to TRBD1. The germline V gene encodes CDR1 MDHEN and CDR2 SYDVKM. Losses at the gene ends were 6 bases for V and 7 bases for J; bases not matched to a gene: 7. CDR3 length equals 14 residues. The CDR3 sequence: CASRGTGRIQPQHF. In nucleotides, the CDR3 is TGTGCCAGCAGGGGGACAGGGAGGATACAGCCCCAGCATTTT.

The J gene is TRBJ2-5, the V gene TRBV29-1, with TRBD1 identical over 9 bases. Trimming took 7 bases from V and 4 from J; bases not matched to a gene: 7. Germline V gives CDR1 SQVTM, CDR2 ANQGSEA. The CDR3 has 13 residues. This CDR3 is CSAGQGGGETQYF. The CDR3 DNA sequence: TGCAGCGCGGGACAGGGTGGAGGAGAGACCCAGTACTTC.

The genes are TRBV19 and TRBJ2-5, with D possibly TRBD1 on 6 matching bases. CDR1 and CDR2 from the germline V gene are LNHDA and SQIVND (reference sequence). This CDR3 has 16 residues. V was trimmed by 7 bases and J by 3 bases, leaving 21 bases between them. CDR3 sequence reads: CASNQGIMPLKETQYF. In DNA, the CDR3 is TGTGCCAGTAACCAGGGGATAATGCCCCTGAAAGAGACCCAGTACTTC.

The CDR3 reads CASSWGEQYF. The CDR3 DNA reads TGTGCCAGCAGTTGGGGGGAGCAGTACTTC. The J gene is TRBJ2-7, the V gene TRBV6-1; the D call may be TRBD1 or TRBD2 (5 bases each). V lost 5 bases and J lost 7, with 6 bases in between. CDR1 and CDR2 (germline): MNHNS, SASEGT. The CDR3 loop spans 10 amino acids.

CDR3 loop: CASSLQEHRDRYF. CDR3 nucleotide sequence: TGTGCCAGCAGCTTGCAGGAGCACCGGGACCGATATTTT. The chain couples TRBV7-2 to TRBJ1-3, with a possible D match to TRBD1 (5 bases). The CDR3 covers 13 residues. V lost 3 bases, J lost 15 bases, and 18 bases lay in between. Germline V gene data show CDR1 as SGHTA and CDR2 as FQGNSA. The full variable domain, its missing parts supplied by reference TRBV7-2 and TRBJ1-3, is GAGVSQSPSNKVTEKGKDVELRCDPISGHTALYWYRQSLGQGLEFLIYFQGNSAPDKSGLPSDRFSAERTGGSVSTLTIQRTQQEDSAVYLCASSLQEHRDRYFGEGSWLTVV.

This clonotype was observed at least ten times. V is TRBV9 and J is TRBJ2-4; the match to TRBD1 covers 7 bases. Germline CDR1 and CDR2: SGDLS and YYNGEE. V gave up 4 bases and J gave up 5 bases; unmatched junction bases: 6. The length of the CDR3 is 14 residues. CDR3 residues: CASSSRDSQNIQYF. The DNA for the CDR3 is TGTGCCAGCAGCTCCAGGGACAGCCAAAACATTCAGTACTTC.

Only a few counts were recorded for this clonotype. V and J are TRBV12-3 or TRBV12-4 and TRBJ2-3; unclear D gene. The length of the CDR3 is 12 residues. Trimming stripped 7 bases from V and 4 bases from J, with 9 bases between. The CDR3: CASTHSADTQYF. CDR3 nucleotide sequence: TGTGCCAGCACCCATTCCGCAGATACGCAGTATTTT.

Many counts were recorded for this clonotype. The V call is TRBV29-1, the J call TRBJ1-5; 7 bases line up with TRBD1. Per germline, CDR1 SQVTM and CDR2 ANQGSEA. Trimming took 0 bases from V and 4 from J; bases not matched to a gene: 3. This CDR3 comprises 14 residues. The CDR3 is CSVEDRDSNQPQHF. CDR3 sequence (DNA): TGCAGCGTTGAAGACCGGGACAGTAATCAGCCCCAGCATTTT.

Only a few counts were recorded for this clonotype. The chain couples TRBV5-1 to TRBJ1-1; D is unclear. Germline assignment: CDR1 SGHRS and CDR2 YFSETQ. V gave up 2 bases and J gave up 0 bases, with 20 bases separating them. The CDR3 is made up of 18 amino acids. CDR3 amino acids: CASSFSWKGSQVNTEAFF. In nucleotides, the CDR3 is TGCGCCAGCAGCTTTTCTTGGAAGGGATCTCAAGTGAACACTGAAGCTTTCTTT.

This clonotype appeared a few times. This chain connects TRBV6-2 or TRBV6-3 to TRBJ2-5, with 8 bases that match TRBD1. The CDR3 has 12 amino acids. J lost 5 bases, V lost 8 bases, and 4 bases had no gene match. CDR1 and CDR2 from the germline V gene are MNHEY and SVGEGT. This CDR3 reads CASRTGPETQYF. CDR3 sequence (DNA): TGTGCCAGCCGGACAGGGCCGGAGACCCAGTACTTC.

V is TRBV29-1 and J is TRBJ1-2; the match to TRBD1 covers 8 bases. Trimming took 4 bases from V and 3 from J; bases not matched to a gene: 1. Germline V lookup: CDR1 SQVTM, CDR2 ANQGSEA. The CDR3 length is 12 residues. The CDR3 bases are TGCAGCGTTGTGGACAGGGACTATGGCTACACCTTC. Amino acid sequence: CSVVDRDYGYTF.

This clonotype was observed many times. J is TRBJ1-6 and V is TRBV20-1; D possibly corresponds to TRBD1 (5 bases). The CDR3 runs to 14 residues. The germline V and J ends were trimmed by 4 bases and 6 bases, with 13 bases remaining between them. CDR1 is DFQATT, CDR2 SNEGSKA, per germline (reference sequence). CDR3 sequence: CSATPGTGNSPLHF. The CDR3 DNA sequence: TGCAGTGCTACCCCCGGGACGGGTAATTCACCCCTCCACTTT.

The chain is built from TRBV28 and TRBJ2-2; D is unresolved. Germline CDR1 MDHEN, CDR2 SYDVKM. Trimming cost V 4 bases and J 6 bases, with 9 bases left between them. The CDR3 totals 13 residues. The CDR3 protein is CASSSRLAGELFF. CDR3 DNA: TGTGCCAGCAGTTCGCGACTGGCCGGGGAGCTGTTTTTT.

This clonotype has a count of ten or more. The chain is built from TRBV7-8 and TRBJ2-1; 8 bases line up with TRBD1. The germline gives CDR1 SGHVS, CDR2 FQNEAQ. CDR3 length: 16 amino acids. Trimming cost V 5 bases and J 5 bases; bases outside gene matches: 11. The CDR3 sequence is CASSPLDRVGNNEQFF. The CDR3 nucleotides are TGTGCCAGCAGCCCTCTGGACAGGGTGGGAAACAATGAGCAGTTCTTC.

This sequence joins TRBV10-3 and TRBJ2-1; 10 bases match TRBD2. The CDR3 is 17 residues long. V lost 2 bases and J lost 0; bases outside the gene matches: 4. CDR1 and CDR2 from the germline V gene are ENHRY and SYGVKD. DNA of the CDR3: TGTGCCATCAGTGAGCCTAGCGGGGGCAGCTCCTACAATGAGCAGTTCTTC. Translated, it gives CAISEPSGGSSYNEQFF.